Listed below are T cell receptor beta chains from one sample, sequenced in a study of blood T cell repertoires in COVID-19. Assay used: immunoSEQ multiplex PCR; TCRdb lists only in-frame clones, some missing. This table holds roughly 120,000 clones, 85% to 90% found once. Sequences were obtained from peripheral blood. These receptors were collected from an older man with acute or convalescent COVID-19. Both conserved end residues are part of each CDR3. The D gene is left open where the match is weak. Clone size is stated in some rows and not others, as once, few, many or a class when expanded.

V,J,size,D,length,DNA,CDR3
TRBV11-2,TRBJ2-7,NA,NA,13,TGTGCCAGCAGCTTAGAGATACTCTACGAGCAGTACTTC,CASSLEILYEQYF
TRBV7-9,TRBJ2-1,NA,NA,14,TGTGCCAGCAGCTTAGGCGAGACATCTAATGAGCAGTTCTTC,CASSLGETSNEQFF
TRBV2,TRBJ2-7,NA,NA,14,TGTGCCAGCAGTGAGGGCAGGGGGGCCTACGAGCAGTACTTC,CASSEGRGAYEQYF
TRBV7-3,TRBJ1-1,NA,NA,13,TGTGCCAGCAGCCGAGGGGGGGACACTGAAGCTTTCTTT,CASSRGGDTEAFF
TRBV27,TRBJ2-1,NA,NA,14,TGTGCCAGCAGTTGGCAGGGACTCTACAATGAGCAGTTCTTC,CASSWQGLYNEQFF
TRBV7-3,TRBJ2-1,NA,NA,14,TGTGCCAGCAGCCCATCCGGGACAAATCCCGAGCAGTTCTTC,CASSPSGTNPEQFF
TRBV5-1,TRBJ2-5,NA,NA,15,TGCGCCAGCAGCTTGGATCCAGGAAACCAAGAGACCCAGTACTTC,CASSLDPGNQETQYF
TRBV7-9,TRBJ1-2,NA,NA,19,TGTGCCAGCAGCTTAGCGGAAATGACCTCCTACTTCGGGGACTATGGCTACACCTTC,CASSLAEMTSYFGDYGYTF
TRBV3-1/TRBV3-2,TRBJ2-1,NA,NA,15,TGTGCCAGCAGCCAAGTCATAACTAGAACCAATGAGCAGTTCTTC,CASSQVITRTNEQFF
TRBV5-1,TRBJ1-3,NA,NA,14,TGCGCCAGCAGCTTAAGCACCGCTGGAAACACCATATATTTT,CASSLSTAGNTIYF
TRBV6-5,TRBJ1-3,NA,NA,15,TGTGCCAGCACAGAAACAACCCCAGGTCGGAACACCATATATTTT,CASTETTPGRNTIYF
TRBV6-5,TRBJ1-3,NA,TRBD1,15,TGTGCCAGCAGTTCACAGGGGGCAAGAGGAAACACCATATATTTT,CASSSQGARGNTIYF
TRBV7-2,TRBJ2-1,NA,TRBD2,15,TGTGCCAGCAGCAAACGGGCGGGGGGCTACAATGAGCAGTTCTTC,CASSKRAGGYNEQFF
TRBV13,TRBJ1-1,large,NA,14,TGTGCCAGCAGCTTAGAAGGAACCGGGGCTGAAGCTTTCTTT,CASSLEGTGAEAFF
TRBV19,TRBJ1-4,NA,TRBD1,14,TGTGCCAGTAGTGCCGGGACAGGGCTCCGTAAACTGTTTTTT,CASSAGTGLRKLFF
TRBV10-2,TRBJ1-2,NA,NA,13,TGCGCCAGCGCCCAGACGGGTACGTTTGGCTACACCTTC,CASAQTGTFGYTF
TRBV11-3,TRBJ2-2,NA,NA,15,TGTGCCAGCAGCTTAGGACAGTCGAACACCGGGGAGCTGTTTTTT,CASSLGQSNTGELFF
TRBV5-1,TRBJ2-7,NA,TRBD1,16,TGCGCCAGCAGCCGAGGGGACAGGGGGCGGTACGGGGAGCAGTACTTC,CASSRGDRGRYGEQYF
TRBV2,TRBJ1-1,NA,NA,14,TGTGCCAGCCTCCTGGGGGCTACGAACACTGAAGCTTTCTTT,CASLLGATNTEAFF
TRBV19,TRBJ2-4,NA,NA,17,TGTGCCAGTAGCTATAGGGAAGGACTCCAAGCCAAAAACATTCAGTACTTC,CASSYREGLQAKNIQYF
TRBV6-4,TRBJ2-1,few,NA,14,TGTGCCAGCAGTGAGCTAGCCGGGCTTAATGAGCAGTTCTTC,CASSELAGLNEQFF
TRBV5-1,TRBJ1-4,NA,NA,15,TGCGCCAGCAGCTTTCAGGGTGATCCTAATGAAAAACTGTTTTTT,CASSFQGDPNEKLFF
TRBV3-1/TRBV3-2,TRBJ1-1,NA,NA,15,TGTGCCAGCAGCCTAGAAAGACTCGGGAACACTGAAGCTTTCTTT,CASSLERLGNTEAFF
TRBV7-2,TRBJ2-1,few,NA,14,TGTGCCAGCAGCTTAGTTGGGTCGGGGAATGAGCAGTTCTTC,CASSLVGSGNEQFF
TRBV9,TRBJ1-3,NA,TRBD1,19,TGTGCCAGCAGCACCGACCGGGACGGGACAGGGCCCTCTGGAAACACCATATATTTT,CASSTDRDGTGPSGNTIYF
TRBV10-3,TRBJ2-7,NA,TRBD1,13,TGTGCCACCCGGACAGGGGAGCCCTACGAGCAGTACTTC,CATRTGEPYEQYF
TRBV9,TRBJ1-2,few,NA,15,TGTGCCAGCAGCGTAGAGTGGAGGGATAACTATGGCTACACCTTC,CASSVEWRDNYGYTF
TRBV6-5,TRBJ1-1,NA,TRBD1,14,TGTGCCAGCAGTTTGACAGGGGCCAACACTGAAGCTTTCTTT,CASSLTGANTEAFF